This entry describes one T cell receptor beta chain. What it binds is unknown. This entry belongs to a study of T-cell memory formation after mild COVID-19. Study details: The two donors had largely donor-specific TCR clusters.

TCR alpha and TCR beta cDNA libraries carrying sample barcodes and UMIs came from 5'RACE with constant-segment primers. Each CDR3 protein is one row after TCRdb ran MiXCR on the 5' RACE reads. The sample contains about 400,000 distinct CDR3 sequences, about a quarter of which appear only once. Overall study results and limits: Largely, contracting CD4+ clones fell within CM and EM, and contracting CD8+ clones within EMRA. Pre-infection memory harbored some responding clones, suggesting cross-reactive memory joined.

The CDR3 extends over 15 amino acids. V was pared by 6 bases and J by 2 bases, with 6 bases of the junction left unmatched. Sequencing input: PBMCs or a T cell subset sorted from them (not recorded which). The sequence was collected from an adult woman who had mild COVID-19 (a few samples of this study predate the infection). Cell type and time point are not known. V and J are TRBV12-3 or TRBV12-4 and TRBJ2-1, with TRBD2 identical over 8 bases. In nucleotides, the CDR3 is TGTGCCAGCAGAAGTCAAGCGGGGGCCTACAATGAGCAGTTCTTC. It codes for CASRSQAGAYNEQFF.